This passage covers 3 T cell receptor beta chains from one sample sequenced in a study of blood T cell repertoires in COVID-19. TCRdb keeps only in-frame clones here, not all; method: immunoSEQ multiplex PCR. The sample lists under 300,000 clones, 90% seen once, with around 2.3% in the top ten. The sequenced sample was peripheral blood. All receptors derive from a woman in her sixties with COVID-19, enrolled during active disease.

The V call is TRBV24-1, the J call TRBJ1-3; D ambiguous. Germline V gives CDR1 KGHDR, CDR2 SFDVKD. The V gene lost 7 bases and the J gene lost 0 bases, with 3 bases spanning the gap. This CDR3 has 12 residues. This chain's CDR3 is CATRYSGNTIYF. The CDR3 region has the DNA TGTGCCACCAGATACTCTGGAAACACCATATATTTT.

The J gene is TRBJ2-5, the V gene TRBV27, with TRBD1 as a possible D gene (6 bases). V gave up 6 bases and J gave up 2 bases, with 16 bases separating them. This CDR3 has 15 residues. Germline-derived CDR1 and CDR2 are MNHEY and SMNVEV (reference sequence). CDR3 DNA: TGTGCCAGCAGCCTTACCGGGACAAAACAAGAGACCCAGTACTTC. Encoded protein: CASSLTGTKQETQYF.

The gene calls are TRBV6-6 and TRBJ1-5; possible D gene TRBD1, 6 bases. Trimming removed 5 bases at V and 1 base at J, with 15 bases between. The CDR3 spans 16 residues. Per the germline V gene, CDR1 is MNHNY and CDR2 is SVGAGI (reference sequence). The CDR3 DNA follows: TGTGCCAGCAGTCCACCCCACGGACAGAGCAATCAGCCCCAGCATTTT. It is translated as CASSPPHGQSNQPQHF.